This T cell receptor beta chain was identified during a study of cytomegalovirus exposure and HLA in healthy donors. With 60 Vbeta and 13 Jbeta primers, the PCR was carried out. TCRdb keeps only in-frame clones here, not all; method: immunoSEQ multiplex PCR. The table has approximately 110,000 clones, less than 70% seen once. This CDR3 spans 14 amino acids. Germline V gene sequence: CDR1 SNHLY, CDR2 FYNNEI. V lost 4 bases and J lost 8; bases outside the gene matches: 8. This clone occurred once. The chain has TRBV2 and TRBJ2-1, with TRBD2 identical over 7 bases. The sequenced sample was PBMCs. This clonotype was obtained from a woman in her 70s in good health and CMV-seropositive. Written as DNA, the CDR3 is TGTGCCAGCAGTGGGGTTGGGGGGGGTCATGAGCAGTTCTTC. Translation gives CASSGVGGGHEQFF.